The 14 T cell receptor beta chains given below trace back to one sample, sequenced in a study of blood T cells in healthy people across ages. Alongside a J-beta primer mix, a sample-barcoded 5' primer served in a second PCR lasting about 7 to 12 cycles. TCRdb reprocessed the 5' RACE reads with MiXCR, giving one entry per CDR3 protein. The sample yields fewer than 2 million distinct CDR3 sequences, about two fifths seen once. Material for sequencing was blood. The receptors originated from a human donor in good health.

The chain employs TRBV20-1 and TRBJ2-3; 7 bases align to TRBD2. CDR1 is DFQATT and CDR2 is SNEGSKA in the germline V gene (reference sequence). V lost 0 bases, J lost 1 base, and 4 bases stayed unmatched. The CDR3 contains 15 residues. The CDR3 DNA follows: TGCAGTGCTAGAGATCGGGGGGACGGCACAGATACGCAGTATTTT. Its protein is CSARDRGDGTDTQYF.

To note about this clonotype: A much larger clone differs by one base, so this may be a read error. The V gene is TRBV24-1, the J gene TRBJ2-7, with D perhaps matching TRBD1 (6 bases). Germline V gives CDR1 KGHDR, CDR2 SFDVKD. This CDR3 has 12 residues. With 9 bases removed from V and 3 bases from J, the gap between germline ends came to 11 bases. As DNA, the CDR3 is TGTGCCACCCGTCAGGACAGCTACGAGCAGTACTTC. Amino acid sequence: CATRQDSYEQYF.

A few counts support this clonotype. The chain couples TRBV20-1 to TRBJ1-2; D possibly corresponds to TRBD1 (5 bases). The CDR3 is made up of 14 amino acids. Germline V gives CDR1 DFQATT, CDR2 SNEGSKA (reference sequence). The CDR3 protein is CIGLFGGWSYGYTF. CDR3 in DNA: TGCATCGGGTTATTCGGGGGGTGGAGCTATGGCTACACCTTC.

The rearrangement links TRBV7-2 to TRBJ1-2; possibly TRBD1 for D (5 bases). The V end lost 2 bases, the J end lost 2 bases, and 15 bases lay between the germline ends. The CDR3 sequence is 16 residues long. Germline V CDR1 and CDR2: SGHTA, FQGNSA. In DNA form, the CDR3 reads TGTGCCAGCAGCTTATCCGGGGGGGTGAAGAACTATGGCTACACCTTC. Amino acids: CASSLSGGVKNYGYTF.

This clonotype was seen more than once but under ten times. V and J are TRBV7-2 and TRBJ2-3; TRBD2 matches 7 bases. CDR3 length equals 16 residues. With V trimmed by 1 base and J by 8 bases, 12 bases remained unmatched. Germline CDR1 reads SGHTA; CDR2 reads FQGNSA. The CDR3 sequence is CASSLVAAGDLSTQYF. CDR3 DNA sequence: TGTGCCAGCAGCTTAGTGGCGGCGGGGGACCTTAGTACGCAGTATTTT.

The J gene is TRBJ1-5, the V gene TRBV4-1, with 7 bases lining up with TRBD1. CDR1 is MGHRA and CDR2 is YSYEKL in the germline V gene. V was clipped by 4 bases and J by 1 base; unmatched bases: 7. The CDR3 runs to 16 residues. The CDR3 loop reads CASSRTGVGSNQPQHF. In DNA, the CDR3 is TGCGCCAGCAGCCGAACAGGGGTGGGAAGCAATCAGCCCCAGCATTTT.

This clonotype was counted between two and nine times. In DNA form, the CDR3 reads TGTGCCAGTAAGGGTCCCCCTGGGGGACTAGCGGGGTCGAGCTCCTACAATGAGCAGTTCTTC. Protein: CASKGPPGGLAGSSSYNEQFF. The chain has TRBV11-2 and TRBJ2-1, with 13 nucleotides matching TRBD2. The CDR3 covers 21 residues. Germline CDR1 reads SGHAT; CDR2 reads FQNNGV. With V trimmed by 9 bases and J by 0 bases, 20 bases remained unmatched.

This clonotype was counted between two and nine times. The chain recombines TRBV11-3 with TRBJ1-6; unclear D gene. CDR1 is SGHNT, CDR2 YENEEA, per germline. The CDR3 covers 15 residues. Trimming took 5 bases from V and 2 from J, leaving 10 bases between them. CDR3 in DNA: TGTGCCAGCAGCCGAAGCGGCCCCTATAATTCACCCCTCCACTTT. Translation gives CASSRSGPYNSPLHF.

In its sample, this clonotype was seen a few times. J is TRBJ1-2 and V is TRBV4-1; no definite D call. The length of the CDR3 is 13 residues. Germline V gives CDR1 MGHRA, CDR2 YSYEKL. Trimming took 7 bases from V and 0 from J, leaving 9 bases between them. CDR3 residues: CASTATTNYGYTF. CDR3 nucleotide sequence: TGCGCCAGCACGGCCACTACTAACTATGGCTACACCTTC.

Of note for this clonotype: Its ends do not fully match the called genes, so a read error is possible. This rearrangement joins TRBV4-3 to TRBJ2-1; D not certain. The germline V gene has CDR1 LGHNA and CDR2 YSLEER. The CDR3 contains 15 residues. This CDR3 reads CASSHARNSYNERFF. The DNA of the CDR3 is TGCGCCAGCAGCCACGCTAGAAACTCCTACAATGAGCGGTTCTTC.

The V call is TRBV10-2, the J call TRBJ1-5; D perhaps matches TRBD1 (5 bases). This CDR3 has 16 amino acids. The V end was cut by 2 bases, the J end by 6 bases, with 17 bases between. From germline, CDR1 is WSHSY and CDR2 SAAADI. The CDR3 nucleotides read TGCGCCAGCAGTGAGGTTTGGCAGGGTGGGGGTCAGCCCCAGCATTTT. It is translated as CASSEVWQGGGQPQHF.

V and J are TRBV7-8 and TRBJ1-3; 8 bases align to TRBD1. V lost 4 bases, J lost 3 bases, and 8 bases stayed unmatched. Germline V gives CDR1 SGHVS, CDR2 FQNEAQ. The CDR3 loop spans 16 amino acids. As DNA, the CDR3 is TGTGCCAGCAGCTCCTTCACCGGGACAGGTGGAAACACCATATATTTT. Translated: CASSSFTGTGGNTIYF.

This chain uses TRBV6-6 with TRBJ1-5; 7 bases align to TRBD1. J was trimmed by 5 bases and V by 6 bases; bases with no gene match: 13. Germline assignment: CDR1 MNHNY and CDR2 SVGAGI (reference sequence). The CDR3 sequence is 16 residues long. CDR3: CASRIGRQGKDQPQHF. The DNA for the CDR3 is TGTGCCAGCAGGATAGGTCGACAGGGAAAAGATCAGCCCCAGCATTTT.

V usage is TRBV18 and J usage is TRBJ2-5; 7 nucleotides agree with TRBD1. Gene TRBJ2-7 matches the end of the DNA better, so the J call may be wrong. This CDR3 is built from 14 residues. The germline CDR1 and CDR2 sequences are KGHSH and LQKENI. The CDR3 bases are TGTGCCAGCTCACCGGGATATACAGGGGACGAGCAGTACTTC. Translating gives CASSPGYTGDEQYF.